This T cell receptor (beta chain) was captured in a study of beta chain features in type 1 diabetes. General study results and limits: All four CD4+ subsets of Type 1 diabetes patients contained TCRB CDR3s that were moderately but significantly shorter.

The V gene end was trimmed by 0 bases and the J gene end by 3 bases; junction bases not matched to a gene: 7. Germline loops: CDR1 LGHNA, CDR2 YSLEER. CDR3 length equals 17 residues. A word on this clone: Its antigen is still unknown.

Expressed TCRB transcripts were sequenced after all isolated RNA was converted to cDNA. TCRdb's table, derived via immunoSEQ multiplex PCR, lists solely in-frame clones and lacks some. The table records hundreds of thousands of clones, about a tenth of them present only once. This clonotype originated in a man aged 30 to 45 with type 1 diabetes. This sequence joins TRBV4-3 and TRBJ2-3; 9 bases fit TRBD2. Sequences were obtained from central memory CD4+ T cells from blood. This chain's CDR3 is CASSQEFGTSSTDTQYF. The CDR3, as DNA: TGCGCCAGCAGCCAAGAATTTGGGACTAGCTCAACAGATACGCAGTATTTT.